What follows describes a single T cell receptor (beta chain). These data originate in a study of blood T cell repertoires in COVID-19. At the level of the study: The samples span acute and convalescent COVID-19 from the United States, Italy and Spain. T cells, B-cell-depleted T cells, or PBMCs supplied cDNA or gDNA.

Sequencing used immunoSEQ multiplex PCR; TCRdb keeps in-frame clones, though not all of them. The sample gives over 45,000 clones, approximately 89% of which show up once; 25% to 30% is in the top ten. The CDR3 sequence is 18 residues long. Trimming removed 3 bases at V and 6 bases at J, with 23 bases between. From germline, CDR1 is MGHRA and CDR2 YSYEKL. V is TRBV4-1 and J is TRBJ2-2, with D possibly being TRBD1 (7 bases). Sequencing used peripheral blood. The source of this sequence is a woman at least 80 years old with acute or convalescent COVID-19. DNA of the CDR3: TGCGCCAGCAGCCACGCCTCTACAGGGGCCGGGGGCCCCGGGGAGCTGTTTTTT. This translates into CASSHASTGAGGPGELFF.